Shown below are 32 T cell receptor beta chains from a single sample sequenced in a study of technical replicates of blood from a handful of donors. Method: immunoSEQ multiplex PCR; TCRdb's copy keeps in-frame clones and lacks some. The table has about 87,000 clones, 95% seen once; the top ten hold more than 0.3%. Sequencing used T cells isolated from PBMCs. The receptors come from a human donor in good health.

The rearrangement uses TRBV12-1 and TRBJ2-7; the table assigns TRBD1, which was not confirmed against the DNA. TRBV12-1 has pseudogene status. The CDR3 extends over 15 amino acids. CDR3 loop: CASKGAFWFLGEQYF. CDR3 nucleotide sequence: TGTGCCAGCAAGGGGGCTTTCTGGTTCCTAGGCGAGCAGTACTTC.

This chain joins TRBV9 and TRBJ2-7, with TRBD1 identical over 9 bases. Losses at the gene ends were 1 base for V and 7 bases for J; bases not matched to a gene: 15. This CDR3 is built from 17 residues. CDR1 and CDR2 from the germline V gene are SGDLS and YYNGEE. The CDR3 spells CASSVSGTGISSGEQYF. The CDR3 DNA reads TGTGCCAGCAGCGTAAGTGGGACAGGGATTTCGTCGGGAGAGCAGTACTTC.

The chain employs TRBV13 and TRBJ1-1; no firm D call. This CDR3 has 12 residues. Germline V gene data show CDR1 as PRHDT and CDR2 as FYEKMQ (reference sequence). The germline V and J ends were trimmed by 5 bases and 3 bases, with 7 bases remaining between them. The CDR3 loop reads CASSPGYTEAFF. CDR3 DNA: TGTGCCAGCAGCCCCGGGTACACTGAAGCTTTCTTT.

V gene TRBV7-8 combines with J gene TRBJ2-7; D remains ambiguous. CDR3 length equals 13 residues. CDR1 SGHVS and CDR2 FQNEAQ come from the germline V gene. Trimming pared 5 bases from V and 0 bases from J, leaving 8 bases between. DNA for the CDR3: TGTGCCAGCAGCAGACAAGCCTCCTACGAGCAGTACTTC. Residues: CASSRQASYEQYF.

This chain uses TRBV13 with TRBJ1-2; the D is unclear. Trimming shortened V by 5 bases and J by 3 bases, and 16 bases separated the two germline ends. Germline CDR1 reads PRHDT; CDR2 reads FYEKMQ (reference sequence). The CDR3 contains 15 residues. The CDR3: CASSQNTRTYYGYTF. The DNA for the CDR3 is TGTGCCAGCAGCCAAAATACTCGGACTTACTATGGCTACACCTTC.

The V call is TRBV30, the J call TRBJ2-5; D may be TRBD2 (6 bases). The CDR3 totals 15 residues. From germline, CDR1 is GTSNPN and CDR2 SVGIG (reference sequence). V shed 1 base and J shed 2 bases, with 14 bases lying between them. In DNA form, the CDR3 reads TGTGCCTGGAGTGCGCCGGGACTGGGGCAAGAGACCCAGTACTTC. It codes for CAWSAPGLGQETQYF.

The V call is TRBV13, the J call TRBJ1-1; weak D call: TRBD1 (5 bases). Deletions cut 3 bases from V and 6 bases from J, with 8 bases between. The CDR3 contains 12 residues. The germline V gene encodes CDR1 PRHDT and CDR2 FYEKMQ (reference sequence). In nucleotides, the CDR3 is TGTGCCAGCAGCTTCGGGGGTGCTGAAGCTTTCTTT. It yields the protein CASSFGGAEAFF.

CDR3 protein: CAWSEERVDNEQFF. DNA of the CDR3: TGTGCCTGGAGTGAAGAGCGGGTCGACAATGAGCAGTTCTTC. This chain joins TRBV30 and TRBJ2-1; D might be TRBD2 (6 bases). The CDR3 runs 14 residues. CDR1 is GTSNPN, CDR2 SVGIG, per germline (reference sequence). V was trimmed by 1 base and J by 5 bases, leaving 12 bases between them. The full variable domain, its missing parts supplied by reference TRBV30 and TRBJ2-1, is SQTIHQWPATLVQPVGSPLSLECTVEGTSNPNLYWYRQAAGRGLQLLFYSVGIGQISSEVPQNLSASRPQDRQFILSSKKLLLSDSGFYLCAWSEERVDNEQFFGPGTRLTVL.

The chain joins TRBV7-2 to TRBJ2-7; possible D gene TRBD1, 6 bases. The germline V gene encodes CDR1 SGHTA and CDR2 FQGNSA. Trimming removed 3 bases from V and 7 bases from J, with 16 bases in between. CDR3 length equals 14 residues. The CDR3 region is CASSFRDTPGEQYF. The CDR3 DNA follows: TGTGCCAGCAGCTTCCGGGACACGCCCGGGGAGCAGTACTTC. Combining the CDR3 with reference TRBV7-2 and TRBJ2-7 gives the whole variable domain GAGVSQSPSNKVTEKGKDVELRCDPISGHTALYWYRQSLGQGLEFLIYFQGNSAPDKSGLPSDRFSAERTGGSVSTLTIQRTQQEDSAVYLCASSFRDTPGEQYFGPGTRLTVT.

As DNA, the CDR3 is TGTGCCAGCAGCTTAGTCCTGCTAGATGAAGGGGGGGTCGTCGAGCAGTACTTC. This sequence encodes CASSLVLLDEGGVVEQYF. J is TRBJ2-7 and V is TRBV11-2; D might be TRBD2 (7 bases). The CDR3 has 18 residues. CDR1 and CDR2 (germline): SGHAT, FQNNGV. V was clipped by 1 base and J by 6 bases, with 25 bases between them.

V is TRBV19 and J is TRBJ2-3, with 15 bases that match TRBD2. Germline-derived CDR1 and CDR2 are LNHDA and SQIVND (reference sequence). The ends lost 3 bases at V and 1 base at J; junction bases unmatched: 5. The CDR3 covers 18 residues. CDR3 nucleotide sequence: TGTGCCAGTAGTATTGGACTAGCGGGAGGGCCTCGCACAGATACGCAGTATTTT. Its translation is CASSIGLAGGPRTDTQYF.

The chain is built from TRBV27 and TRBJ2-1; weak D call: TRBD2 (5 bases). The CDR3 has 14 amino acids. V was clipped by 0 bases and J by 4 bases, with 7 bases between them. The germline V gene encodes CDR1 MNHEY and CDR2 SMNVEV (reference sequence). CDR3 sequence: CASSLSDFYNEQFF. CDR3 in DNA: TGTGCCAGCAGTTTATCGGACTTTTACAATGAGCAGTTCTTC.

The genes are TRBV27 and TRBJ2-7, with TRBD2 matching 7 bases. The length of the CDR3 is 14 residues. V trimming: 4 bases; J trimming: 1 base; junction bases outside the gene matches: 4. Per germline, CDR1 MNHEY and CDR2 SMNVEV (reference sequence). CDR3 region: CASSWASGSYEQYF. The CDR3 nucleotides read TGTGCCAGCAGTTGGGCTAGCGGTTCCTACGAGCAGTACTTC.

CDR3 in amino acids: CASSFPSENTGELFF. The CDR3 DNA is TGTGCCAGCAGCTTCCCTAGCGAGAACACCGGGGAGCTGTTTTTT. The rearrangement uses TRBV11-3 and TRBJ2-2, with a weak D call TRBD2 (6 bases). CDR1 and CDR2 from the germline V gene are SGHNT and YENEEA. Trimming took off 3 bases at V and 1 base at J, with 9 bases between the two ends. This CDR3 comprises 15 residues.

V gene TRBV19 combines with J gene TRBJ2-7; 13 bases align to TRBD2. The CDR3 runs 15 residues. Trimming removed 5 bases from V and 6 bases from J; junction bases left unmatched: 7. CDR1 is LNHDA and CDR2 is SQIVND in the germline V gene (reference sequence). In nucleotides, the CDR3 is TGTGCCAGTAGTCCGCCGGGACTAGCGGGGCTCGAGCAGTACTTC. Amino acid sequence: CASSPPGLAGLEQYF.

V and J are TRBV7-6 and TRBJ2-5; 7 bases map to TRBD2. This CDR3 is 14 amino acids long. Germline CDR1 is SGHVS and CDR2 is FNYEAQ. The V segment lost 3 bases and the J segment 4 bases; nucleotides outside the gene matches: 5. In DNA, the CDR3 is TGTGCCAGCAGCTTGGACGGGAGGCCAGAGACCCAGTACTTC. Encoded protein: CASSLDGRPETQYF.

The chain has TRBV4-1 and TRBJ2-5; D gene uncertain. Per the germline V gene, CDR1 is MGHRA and CDR2 is YSYEKL. The V end lost 1 base, the J end lost 7 bases, and 4 bases lay between the germline ends. This CDR3 comprises 11 residues. The DNA of the CDR3 is TGCGCCAGCAGCCAAGGTCTGACCCAGTACTTC. As protein: CASSQGLTQYF.

This chain uses TRBV6-5 with TRBJ1-2; TRBD1 matches 9 bases. Germline V gives CDR1 MNHEY, CDR2 SVGAGI. The V segment lost 2 bases and the J segment 2 bases; nucleotides outside the gene matches: 3. The CDR3 length is 15 residues. The chain's CDR3 is CASSYVDRGNYGYTF. CDR3 nucleotide sequence: TGTGCCAGCAGTTACGTGGACAGGGGCAACTATGGCTACACCTTC.

V is TRBV6-1 and J is TRBJ1-1; D is perhaps TRBD1 (5 bases). The CDR3 is 12 residues long. Trimming cost V 3 bases and J 6 bases, with 8 bases left between them. CDR1 is MNHNS, CDR2 SASEGT, per germline. In DNA form, the CDR3 reads TGTGCCAGCAGTGAGCGGGACGCTGAAGCTTTCTTT. Its protein is CASSERDAEAFF.

The rearrangement joins TRBV28 to TRBJ1-3; D remains ambiguous. Between the trimmed V and J ends, which lost 6 bases and 2 bases, there was a span of 11 bases. The CDR3 is 14 residues long. The germline V gene encodes CDR1 MDHEN and CDR2 SYDVKM. The CDR3 DNA reads TGTGCCAGCAGATCAGTCGGGGCTGGAAACACCATATATTTT. As protein: CASRSVGAGNTIYF.

This sequence joins TRBV5-4 and TRBJ2-7; TRBD1 aligns across 7 bases. V lost 2 bases and J lost 2; bases outside the gene matches: 4. Per germline, CDR1 SGHNT and CDR2 YYREEE (reference sequence). The CDR3 extends over 14 amino acids. Here the CDR3 reads CASSFERGPYEQYF. CDR3 bases: TGTGCCAGCAGCTTTGAGAGGGGGCCCTACGAGCAGTACTTC.

The V and J genes are TRBV4-2 and TRBJ1-1; possibly TRBD1 for D (5 bases). V lost 0 bases, J lost 5 bases, and 13 bases lay in between. The CDR3 loop spans 15 amino acids. CDR1 and CDR2 (germline): LGHNA, YNFKEQ. CDR3 sequence reads: CASSQDLFRDTEAFF. The CDR3 nucleotides are TGTGCCAGCAGCCAAGACCTCTTCAGGGATACTGAAGCTTTCTTT.

The genes are TRBV18 and TRBJ2-7, with D maybe TRBD1 (6 bases). V was shortened by 6 bases and J by 0 bases, with 12 bases between the two germline ends. Per the germline V gene, CDR1 is KGHSH and CDR2 is LQKENI. The CDR3 extends over 14 amino acids. In DNA form, the CDR3 reads TGTGCCAGCTCTACAGGACAGTTCTCCTACGAGCAGTACTTC. This gives the protein CASSTGQFSYEQYF.

This clone came up once. The chain recombines TRBV2 with TRBJ2-7; a weak D match, TRBD1 (6 bases). Trimming stripped 7 bases from V and 5 bases from J, with 15 bases between. CDR1 and CDR2 (germline): SNHLY, FYNNEI. The CDR3 runs to 13 residues. CDR3 sequence: CASNPEQGHEQYF. For the CDR3, the DNA is TGTGCCAGCAACCCAGAACAGGGCCACGAGCAGTACTTC.

V gene TRBV13 combines with J gene TRBJ2-1; D gene uncertain. Trimming pared 1 base from V and 8 bases from J, leaving 18 bases between. Germline V gene data show CDR1 as PRHDT and CDR2 as FYEKMQ (reference sequence). The CDR3 length is 16 residues. The CDR3 DNA reads as TGTGCCAGCAGCTTAGATAGTTTCACCTCGTTCGATGAGCAGTTCTTC. Its protein product is CASSLDSFTSFDEQFF.

V is TRBV5-1 and J is TRBJ2-1; 14 bases are shared with TRBD2. The junction had 8 bases not matched to a gene; V was cut back by 4 bases and J by 8 bases. CDR1 SGHRS and CDR2 YFSETQ come from the germline V gene. The CDR3 is 16 residues long. The CDR3 DNA reads as TGCGCCAGCAGCGATGACTGGGGACTAGCGGGAGATGAGCAGTTCTTC. This encodes CASSDDWGLAGDEQFF.

This sequence joins TRBV7-9 and TRBJ2-2, with D possibly being TRBD1 (5 bases). The germline V gene has CDR1 SEHNR and CDR2 FQNEAQ (reference sequence). Trimming took off 6 bases at V and 4 bases at J, with 9 bases between the two ends. This CDR3 comprises 13 residues. CDR3 sequence reads: CASRDTLTGELFF. The CDR3 DNA reads TGTGCCAGCAGGGACACCCTCACCGGGGAGCTGTTTTTT.

The chain couples TRBV29-1 to TRBJ2-1, with TRBD2 matching over 8 bases. Germline V gene lookup returns CDR1 SQVTM and CDR2 ANQGSEA. J gave up 7 bases and V 7 bases, and 15 bases lay outside the gene matches. This CDR3 spans 15 amino acids. CDR3 residues: CSALPSGLISNEQFF. The CDR3 coding sequence is TGCAGCGCCCTCCCTAGCGGGCTTATATCAAATGAGCAGTTCTTC.

The chain carries TRBV29-1 and TRBJ2-2, with D tentatively TRBD2 (6 bases). The CDR3 sequence is 12 residues long. V lost 4 bases, J lost 6 bases, and 9 bases lay in between. The germline V gene encodes CDR1 SQVTM and CDR2 ANQGSEA. The CDR3 DNA is TGCAGCGTTGGGCGGGGCCCCGGGGAGCTGTTTTTT. Its protein product is CSVGRGPGELFF.

The CDR3 loop is CASSFFAGGQTGELFF. Written as DNA, the CDR3 is TGTGCCAGCAGCTTTTTTGCGGGAGGGCAGACCGGGGAGCTGTTTTTT. The rearrangement links TRBV7-6 to TRBJ2-2; 9 nucleotides agree with TRBD2. The germline gives CDR1 SGHVS, CDR2 FNYEAQ. The J segment lost 5 bases and the V segment lost 3 bases, leaving 7 bases of the junction unmatched. CDR3 length equals 16 residues.

The chain couples TRBV12-5 to TRBJ2-7; D perhaps matches TRBD1 (6 bases). Germline V CDR1 and CDR2: LGHNT, FRNRAP. The CDR3 has 11 amino acids. Trimming pared 2 bases from V and 7 bases from J, leaving 6 bases between. DNA for the CDR3: TGTGCTAGTGGTTTGAGGGGGGAGCAGTACTTC. Protein product: CASGLRGEQYF.

This clone occurred a few times. The gene calls are TRBV25-1 and TRBJ1-2; D might be TRBD1 (6 bases). CDR1 MGHDK and CDR2 SYGVNS come from the germline V gene. CDR3 size: 17 residues. V shed 3 bases and J shed 3 bases, with 20 bases lying between them. The CDR3 nucleotides are TGTGCCAGCAGTGATTTAGGTGGGGGGGGCGCTTACTATGGCTACACCTTC. Translation: CASSDLGGGGAYYGYTF.